The rows below give T cell receptor beta chains drawn from one sample of a study of T cells in Graves' hyperthyroidism and ophthalmopathy. TCRdb re-called the multiplex PCR reads through MiXCR, storing one row per CDR3 protein. The sample consists of under 700,000 distinct CDR3 sequences, 15% to 20% of them appearing once. The source material was blood. These receptors were collected from a woman aged 18-30 years with Graves' hyperthyroidism. The CDR3 runs from the conserved cysteine through the conserved F or W. D genes are given only for firm matches. Not all rows give a size; the values are once, few, many and, for expanded clones, a class.

CDR3 protein,CDR3 DNA,clone size,D gene,V gene,J gene
CASSLDGHPNTEAFF,TGCGCCAGCAGCTTGGACGGACACCCGAACACTGAAGCTTTCTTT,many,.,TRBV5-1,TRBJ1-1
CASSLRSYPGETQYF,TGTGCCAGCAGCTTACGGAGCTACCCGGGGGAGACCCAGTACTTC,many,.,TRBV11-2,TRBJ2-5
CASSPLQALSATNEKLFF,TGTGCCAGCAGTCCACTGCAGGCCTTGAGTGCAACTAATGAAAAACTGTTTTTT,.,.,TRBV6-1,TRBJ1-4
CSAPKGMNTEAFF,TGCAGTGCTCCCAAAGGGATGAACACTGAAGCTTTCTTT,many,.,TRBV20-1,TRBJ1-1
CASKEGPWSKQYF,TGTGCCAGCAAGGAGGGGCCCTGGTCAAAACAGTACTTC,.,.,TRBV6-1,TRBJ2-4
CASSQDPSGSTDTQYF,TGTGCCAGCAGCCAAGATCCCAGCGGCAGCACAGATACGCAGTATTTT,many,.,TRBV3-1,TRBJ2-3
CASSGYQGASEKLFF,TGTGCCAGCAGCGGGTACCAGGGGGCTAGTGAAAAACTGTTTTTT,few,TRBD1,TRBV11-1,TRBJ1-4
CASSEEGGTAYEQYF,TGTGCCAGCAGTGAAGAGGGGGGCACCGCCTACGAGCAGTACTTC,.,.,TRBV25-1,TRBJ2-7
CASSLGQRGTEAFF,TGTGCCAGCAGCTTGGGGCAGCGGGGGACTGAAGCTTTCTTT,many,.,TRBV5-6,TRBJ1-1
CAWQLGQGPGELFF,TGTGCCTGGCAACTCGGACAGGGCCCCGGGGAGCTGTTTTTT,few,TRBD1,TRBV30,TRBJ2-2
CASSRDRGETEAFF,TGTGCCAGCAGCCGGGACAGGGGAGAGACTGAAGCTTTCTTT,.,TRBD1,TRBV3-1,TRBJ1-1
CASSQDSPASGGLWETQYF,TGTGCCAGCAGCCAAGACTCGCCCGCTAGCGGGGGGCTGTGGGAGACCCAGTACTTC,many,TRBD2,TRBV3-1,TRBJ2-5
CATSDSWYQETQYF,TGTGCCACCAGTGATAGTTGGTACCAAGAGACCCAGTACTTC,many,.,TRBV24-1,TRBJ2-5
CASSSYLVTTYEQYF,TGTGCCAGCAGTTCTTATTTGGTGACTACCTACGAGCAGTACTTC,many,.,TRBV12-3/TRBV12-4,TRBJ2-7
CAIAPGGEADTQYF,TGTGCCATCGCTCCGGGGGGGGAGGCAGATACGCAGTATTTT,once,TRBD2,TRBV15,TRBJ2-3